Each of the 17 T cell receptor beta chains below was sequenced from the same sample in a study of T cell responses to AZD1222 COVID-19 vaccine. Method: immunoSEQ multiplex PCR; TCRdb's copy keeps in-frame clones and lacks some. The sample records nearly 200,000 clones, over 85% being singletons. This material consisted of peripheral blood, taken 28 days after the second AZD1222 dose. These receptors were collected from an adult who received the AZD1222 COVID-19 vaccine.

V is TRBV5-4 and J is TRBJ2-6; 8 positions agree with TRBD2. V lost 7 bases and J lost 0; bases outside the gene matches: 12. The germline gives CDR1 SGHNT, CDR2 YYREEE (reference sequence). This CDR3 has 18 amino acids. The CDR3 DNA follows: TGTGCCAGCTCCTCCTCGATGGGGACTAGCTCTGGGGCCAACGTCCTGACTTTC. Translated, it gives CASSSSMGTSSGANVLTF.

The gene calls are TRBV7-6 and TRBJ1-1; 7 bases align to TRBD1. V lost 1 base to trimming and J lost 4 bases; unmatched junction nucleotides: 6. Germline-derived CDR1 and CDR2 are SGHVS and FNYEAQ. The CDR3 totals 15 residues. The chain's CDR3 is CASSLVDRAGTEAFF. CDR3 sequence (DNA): TGTGCCAGCAGCTTAGTAGACAGGGCGGGCACTGAAGCTTTCTTT. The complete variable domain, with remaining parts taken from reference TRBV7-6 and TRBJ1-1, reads GAGVSQSPRYKVTKRGQDVALRCDPISGHVSLYWYRQALGQGPEFLTYFNYEAQQDKSGLPNDRFSAERPEGSISTLTIQRTEQRDSAMYRCASSLVDRAGTEAFFGQGTRLTVV.

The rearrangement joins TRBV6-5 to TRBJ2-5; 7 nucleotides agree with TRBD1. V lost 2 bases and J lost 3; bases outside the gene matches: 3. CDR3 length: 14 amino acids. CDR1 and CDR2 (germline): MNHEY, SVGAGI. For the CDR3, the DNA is TGTGCCAGCAGTTACGGCCAGGGGGAAGAGACCCAGTACTTC. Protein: CASSYGQGEETQYF.

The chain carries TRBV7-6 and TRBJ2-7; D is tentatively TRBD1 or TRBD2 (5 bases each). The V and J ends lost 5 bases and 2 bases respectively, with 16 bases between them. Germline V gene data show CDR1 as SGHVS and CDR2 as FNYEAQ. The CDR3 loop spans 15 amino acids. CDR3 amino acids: CASSPGPGATYEQYF. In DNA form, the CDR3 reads TGTGCCAGCAGCCCCGGACCCGGGGCCACCTACGAGCAGTACTTC. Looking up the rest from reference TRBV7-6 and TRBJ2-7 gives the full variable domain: GAGVSQSPRYKVTKRGQDVALRCDPISGHVSLYWYRQALGQGPEFLTYFNYEAQQDKSGLPNDRFSAERPEGSISTLTIQRTEQRDSAMYRCASSPGPGATYEQYFGPGTRLTVT.

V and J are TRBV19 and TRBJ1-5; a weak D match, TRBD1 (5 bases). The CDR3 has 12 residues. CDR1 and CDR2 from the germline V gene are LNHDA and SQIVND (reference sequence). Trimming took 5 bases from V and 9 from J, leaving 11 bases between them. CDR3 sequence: CASSVPGSPQHF. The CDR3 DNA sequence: TGTGCCAGTAGTGTTCCAGGGTCGCCCCAGCATTTT.

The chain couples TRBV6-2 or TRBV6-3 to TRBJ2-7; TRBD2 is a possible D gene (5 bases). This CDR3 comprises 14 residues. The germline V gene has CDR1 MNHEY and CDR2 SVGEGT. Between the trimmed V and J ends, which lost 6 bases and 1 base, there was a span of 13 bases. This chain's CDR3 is CASSLTSGSYEQYF. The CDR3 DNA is TGTGCCAGCAGCCTAACCTCGGGATCCTACGAGCAGTACTTC.

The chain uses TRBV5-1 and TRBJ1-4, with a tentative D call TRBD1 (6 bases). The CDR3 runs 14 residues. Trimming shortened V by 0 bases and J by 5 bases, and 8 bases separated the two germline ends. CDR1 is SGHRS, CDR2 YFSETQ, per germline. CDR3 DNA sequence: TGCGCCAGCAGCTTGGTTCAGGGGAATGAAAAACTGTTTTTT. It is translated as CASSLVQGNEKLFF. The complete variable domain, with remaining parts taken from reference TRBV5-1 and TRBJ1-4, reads KAGVTQTPRYLIKTRGQQVTLSCSPISGHRSVSWYQQTPGQGLQFLFEYFSETQRNKGNFPGRFSGRQFSNSRSEMNVSTLELGDSALYLCASSLVQGNEKLFFGSGTQLSVL.

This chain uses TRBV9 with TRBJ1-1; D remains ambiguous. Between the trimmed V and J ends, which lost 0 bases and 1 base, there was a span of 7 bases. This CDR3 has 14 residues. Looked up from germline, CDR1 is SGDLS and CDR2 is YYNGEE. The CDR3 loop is CASSVDAGNTEAFF. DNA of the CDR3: TGTGCCAGCAGCGTAGATGCGGGGAACACTGAAGCTTTCTTT.

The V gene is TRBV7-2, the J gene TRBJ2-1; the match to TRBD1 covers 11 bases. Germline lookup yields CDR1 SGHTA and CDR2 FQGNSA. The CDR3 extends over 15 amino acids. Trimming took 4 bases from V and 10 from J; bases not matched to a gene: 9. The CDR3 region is CASSSSGTGGREQFF. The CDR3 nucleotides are TGTGCCAGCAGCTCCTCCGGGACAGGGGGGAGGGAGCAGTTCTTC.

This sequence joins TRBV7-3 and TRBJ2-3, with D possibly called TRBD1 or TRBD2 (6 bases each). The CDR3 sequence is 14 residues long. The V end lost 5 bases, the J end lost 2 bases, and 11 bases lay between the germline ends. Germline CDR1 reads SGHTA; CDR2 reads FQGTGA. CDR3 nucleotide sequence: TGTGCCAGCAGCCCGGGGGCGTACACAGATACGCAGTATTTT. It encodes CASSPGAYTDTQYF.

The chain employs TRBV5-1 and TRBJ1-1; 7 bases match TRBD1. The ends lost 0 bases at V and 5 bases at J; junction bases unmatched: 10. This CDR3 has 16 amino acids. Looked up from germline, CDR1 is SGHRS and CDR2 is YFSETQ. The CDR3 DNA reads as TGCGCCAGCAGCTTGGGGACAGGATCGCCACGGACTGAAGCTTTCTTT. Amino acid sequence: CASSLGTGSPRTEAFF.

The DNA of the CDR3 is TGTGTCAGAAGCCATCCTTCCGCTTGGACAGGGGGCACTGAAGCTTTCTTT. It translates to CVRSHPSAWTGGTEAFF. The rearrangement uses TRBV7-5 and TRBJ1-1; TRBD1, the table's D call, was not compared with the DNA. TRBV7-5 is classified as a pseudogene. This CDR3 is built from 17 residues.

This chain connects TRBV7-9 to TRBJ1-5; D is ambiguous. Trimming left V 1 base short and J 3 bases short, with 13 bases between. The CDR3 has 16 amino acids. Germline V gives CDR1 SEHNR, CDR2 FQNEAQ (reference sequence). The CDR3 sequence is CASSLGASRPNQPQHF. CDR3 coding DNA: TGTGCCAGCAGCTTAGGGGCCAGCCGACCCAATCAGCCCCAGCATTTT.

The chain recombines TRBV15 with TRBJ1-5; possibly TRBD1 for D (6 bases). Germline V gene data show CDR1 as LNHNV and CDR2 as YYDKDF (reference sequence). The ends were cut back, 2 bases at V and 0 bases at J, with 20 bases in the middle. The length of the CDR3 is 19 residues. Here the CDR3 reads CATSRTGGAMSGSNQPQHF. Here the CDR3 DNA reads TGTGCCACCAGCAGAACGGGGGGCGCGATGTCGGGTAGCAATCAGCCCCAGCATTTT.

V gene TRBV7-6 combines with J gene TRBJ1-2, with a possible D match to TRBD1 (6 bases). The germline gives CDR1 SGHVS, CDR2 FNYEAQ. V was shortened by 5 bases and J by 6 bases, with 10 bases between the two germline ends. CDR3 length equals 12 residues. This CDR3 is CASSLTGHGYTF. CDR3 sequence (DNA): TGTGCCAGCAGCCTAACAGGGCATGGCTACACCTTC.

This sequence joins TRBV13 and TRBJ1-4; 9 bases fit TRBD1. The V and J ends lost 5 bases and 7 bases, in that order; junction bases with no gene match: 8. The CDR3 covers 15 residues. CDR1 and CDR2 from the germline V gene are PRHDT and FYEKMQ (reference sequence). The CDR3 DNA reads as TGTGCCAGCAGCAGCAAACAGGGGGCGGGTGAAAAACTGTTTTTT. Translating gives CASSSKQGAGEKLFF.

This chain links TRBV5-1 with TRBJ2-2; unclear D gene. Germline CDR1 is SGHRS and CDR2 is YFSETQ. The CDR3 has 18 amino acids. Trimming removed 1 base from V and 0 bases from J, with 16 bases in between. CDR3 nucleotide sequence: TGCGCCAGCAGCTTGTCCTGGCTGAGCATCGCGAACACCGGGGAGCTGTTTTTT. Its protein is CASSLSWLSIANTGELFF.